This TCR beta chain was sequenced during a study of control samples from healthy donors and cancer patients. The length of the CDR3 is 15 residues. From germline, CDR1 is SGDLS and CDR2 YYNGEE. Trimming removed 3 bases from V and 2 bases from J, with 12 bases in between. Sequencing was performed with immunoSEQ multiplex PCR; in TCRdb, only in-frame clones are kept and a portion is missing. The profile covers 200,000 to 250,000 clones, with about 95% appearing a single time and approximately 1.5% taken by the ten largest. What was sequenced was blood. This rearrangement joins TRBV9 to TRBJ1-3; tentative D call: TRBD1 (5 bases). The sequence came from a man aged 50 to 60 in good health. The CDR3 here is CASSANQGPGNTIYF. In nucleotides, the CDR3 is TGTGCCAGCAGCGCCAATCAGGGCCCTGGAAACACCATATATTTT.